This TCR beta chain stems from a study of CD8 T cells in Susac syndrome. From blood CD8+ and CD4+ T cells, TCR beta sequences were generated. Study results and limitations: Across the total CD8+ repertoires, under 20 Susac-specific public clones were detected, and across the CD8+ TEMRA repertoires, 5 or 6 such clones were detected.

A word on this clonotype: Its target is not known.

Random hexamers were used to reverse transcribe about 0.5 to 1 ug of RNA. TCRdb reanalysed the immunoSEQ multiplex PCR reads using MiXCR and keeps one entry per CDR3 protein. The sample lists around 170,000 distinct CDR3 sequences, 95% occurring once. This CDR3 is built from 14 residues. Trimming removed 3 bases from V and 6 bases from J, with 16 bases in between. CDR1 and CDR2 (germline): SGHRS, YFSETQ. The source of this sequence is a human donor with Susac syndrome. This chain joins TRBV5-1 and TRBJ2-7, with D possibly called TRBD1 or TRBD2 (5 bases each). Material: CD8+ T cells from PBMCs. CDR3 nucleotides: TGCGCCAGCAGCTGGGCCGGGACGGACACCGAGCAGTACTTC. It is translated as CASSWAGTDTEQYF.